The present T cell receptor beta chain was sequenced within a study of cytomegalovirus exposure and HLA in healthy donors (dated by TCRdb to the late 2010s). Regarding the study in general: An earlier analysis of several hundred of the donors reported about 290 Gb of sequence data and around 110 million unique TCR beta sequences from about 179 million T cells. Along with the approximately 670-subject first cohort, a separate validation cohort of some 130 different subjects was used. In a later analysis, previously published TCR beta repertoires from 500 to 750 donors were re-analyzed and high-resolution HLA genotyping was added so that TCR occurrence patterns could be studied. About 300 gigabases of sequencing data and some 85 million unique TCR sequences were included in an early release covering several hundred HLA-typed donors. An earlier analysis of 450 to 750 of the donors used high-throughput TCR beta sequencing to judge whether each TCR beta V gene segment behaved as functional or pseudogenic. The study aimed to test whether cataloging public T cell receptors could reveal signatures of past pathogen exposure. Every repertoire in the discovery cohort had been generated on one and the same sequencing platform. Of the roughly 390 genotyped donors, 81% fell in the genetic ancestry cluster associated with self-reported Caucasian donors. To predict cytomegalovirus infection status, the study combined high-throughput TCR immunosequencing, statistical association of individual TCRs with disease status, and machine learning. Alongside the repertoire data, information on donor age, sex, ethnicity and CMV serostatus was compiled. Rather than drawing on any new phenotypic data, the later analysis identified candidate immune exposures from TCR beta sequences and the way those sequences occurred across donors. Roughly 5 DR-DQ haplotypes were treated as single units for association and clustering because of strong linkage in the cohort. Typing coverage differed by locus: A, B, C, DRB1 and DQB1 were typed in about 629-640 donors, DQA1 in 522, DPA1 in around 580, and DPB1 in 472. A later genetic analysis took genome-wide SNP genotypes for about 55% of the roughly 670 donors and used that subset as a discovery cohort. Among roughly 370 genotyped donors of the cohort, an average of approximately 250,000 unique TCR beta nucleotide sequences were sequenced per donor, around a sixth of them non-productive. Class I and class II HLA loci were covered by the typing at four-digit resolution. The T cell repertoires of 550 to 850 subjects were profiled by immunosequencing and related to cytomegalovirus serostatus.

Comments on this clone: Its antigen is unknown.

The cohort was made up of 666 healthy bone marrow donors. All cohort members were sampled while nominally healthy, although unrecorded immune exposures were likely present. The donor was CMV seronegative and was included in the group of a few hundred seronegative cohort members. A peripheral blood sample was provided by each donor, and peripheral blood mononuclear cells were used for TCR beta sequencing. The Qiagen DNeasy Blood Extraction Kit was used to extract genomic DNA from the blood cell samples. General conclusions and limits of the study: The classifier was reported to diagnose cytomegalovirus status with high specificity and sensitivity in both the original and validation cohorts. In a later analysis, HLA-associated TCR beta chains showed more clonal expansion and lower generation probabilities than non-associated chains that were equally common. Because counts were too low, about 15 rarely observed V segments, including chromosome 9 orphons, were left out of the earlier analysis of approximately 580 of the donors. In a later analysis, most CMV-associated TCR beta chains were found to appear HLA-restricted, with HLA associations seemingly driven largely by CMV exposure. In an earlier analysis of around 600 of the donors, most TCR beta V segments appeared in productive rearrangements about 87% or about 30% of the time, broadly matching IMGT annotations. In vitro tests confirmed that a few of the cytomegalovirus-associated TCR beta chains recognize cytomegalovirus antigens. The authors suggested that the approach could potentially be generalized to other disease states and immunological phenotypes. Because HLA typing was missing for some donors at each locus, association tests included only the typed subset. Some IMGT-functional V segments, including TRBV6-2 and TRBV6-3, could not be distinguished by the 87-base-pair reads and were therefore excluded. While some public TCRs were present in many individuals, most TCR sequences turned up only very rarely across donors. In a later genetic analysis, a missense DCLRE1C variant was associated with V-gene and J-gene trimming of TCR beta chains, and the association was replicated in an independent cohort. This cohort had only TCR beta chains sequenced, and the lack of alpha or paired-chain data limited which features could be detected. Correlated functional status among segregating V segments might be attributable to linkage disequilibrium, but an unknown experimental factor could not be ruled out. Immune exposure information for the cohort was limited to CMV serostatus. A cluster of highly shared sequence variants was judged likely to be a technical artifact of the sequencing pipeline. In a later analysis, several top co-occurrence clusters were reported to appear linked to parvovirus B19, influenza, CMV and Epstein-Barr virus. Sequencing depth was assumed to be roughly uniform across donors in the presence/absence analyses, though that assumption may not hold. At a false discovery rate of 0.05, a later analysis linked 15,000 to 20,000 TCR beta sequences to specific HLA alleles. The study listed 150 to 200 TCR beta chains as associated with cytomegalovirus. A further reported finding was that TCR beta sequences accurately predicted the HLA-A and HLA-B alleles for most subjects in the first cohort. A later analysis found that TCR association rates varied across HLA loci, with DRB1 alleles showing the most associated TCRs and HLA-C alleles the fewest. Strong co-occurrence of HLA alleles, especially DR and DQ, made assigning TCR associations to individual alleles difficult. Compared with the roughly 710-donor mean, donors in an Asian-associated ancestry cluster had fewer N-insertions in productive TCRs, according to a later genetic analysis.

V loses 8 bases at its end and J loses 8 bases; junction bases beyond the gene matches: 11. Inclusive of the bounding cysteine and phenylalanine, the CDR3 is 14 residues long. Of all the DNA, just the CDR3 is kept, 42 bases in frame from base 1. The germline V gene gives CDR1 as KGHSH and CDR2 as LQKENI. Library construction relied on the immunoSEQ multiplex PCR assay. For the multiplex PCR, a mixture combining 60 forward primers for TCR Vbeta segments and 13 reverse primers for TCR Jbeta segments was used. The CDR3 region of rearranged TCR beta genes was amplified from genomic DNA with a multiplex PCR assay. On the Illumina HiSeq System, the amplified TCR beta libraries were sequenced as 87-base-pair reads. In the source study's methods: A later analysis counted approximately 76 million unique TCR beta chains across the 550 to 700 repertoires, and some 11 million of these chains were shared by at least two donors. Raw reads were error-corrected and collapsed into unique sequences by a nearest-neighbor algorithm in which closely related sequences were merged to remove PCR and sequencing errors. V, D and J gene segments were assigned by aligning CDR3 sequences to IMGT reference sequences. For a sequence to be retained, a match of at least six nucleotides was required to both a V gene segment and a J gene segment. Rearrangements were called productive when the CDR3 lacked stop codons and stayed in frame with V and J; all others were non-productive. Following IMGT convention, CDR3 was defined as the stretch from the second conserved V-encoded cysteine to the conserved J-encoded phenylalanine. Sequences without an unambiguous match to a single V gene segment were excluded from the earlier analysis of about 600 of the donors. In an earlier analysis of about 590 of the donors, a V segment was called functional when productive rearrangements were above 56.7%, and segregating when the standard deviation between donors exceeded 5%. A statistical classification framework was built to diagnose cytomegalovirus status from the catalog of TCR beta chain sequences. In a later analysis, TCR nucleotide sequences were compared against IMGT/GENE-DB human TR gene sequences so that V and J genes could be assigned. In a later analysis, CDR3 sequences and most-parsimonious VDJ recombination scenarios were assigned using the TCRdist pipeline. A later analysis defined each TCR beta chain by its CDR3 amino acid sequence plus V-gene family, and excluded reads lacking a unique V-gene family. A later analysis removed 600 or so highly shared, low-generation-probability nucleotide sequences to deal with suspected cross-contamination and a sequencing artifact. In a later analysis, a clonal expansion index for each public chain was calculated from normalized within-repertoire ranks of inferred template counts. A later analysis computed generation probabilities with a VDJ recombination model fitted to out-of-frame rearrangements, and checked the results against IGoR. In a later analysis, TCR-TCR, TCR-HLA and TCR-CMV co-occurrence was scored with hypergeometric tests, and a repertoire-size bias correction was applied to TCR pairs. In a later analysis, false discovery rates were estimated by permuting HLA or CMV assignments 20 times. In a later analysis, co-occurring TCRs were grouped with DBSCAN, and TCRdist sequence similarity was added when clustering was performed within HLA-allele-positive subsets. Repertoires with fewer than 30,000 or more than 120,000 public chains were left out of co-occurrence clustering, as were four to six repertoires with anomalous nucleotide sharing. TCRdb retrieved this table from immuneACCESS and kept in-frame rearrangements only. Not all clones are present; in checked studies, unresolved V genes account for under half, and no reason is known for the remainder. The V and J calls and clone size are taken from that table; D and trimming were inferred from the DNA. The sample's clone listing holds approximately 180,000 clones. The ten largest clones take up less than 6.5% of the sample.

The rearrangement combines TRBV18 with TRBJ1-4, and 7 junctional nucleotides match TRBD1. The sample taken for sequencing was PBMCs. The receptor was isolated from a man aged 25 to 40 in good health and CMV-seronegative. The CDR3 protein: CASGTGAGREKLFF. In nucleotides, the sequence is TGTGCCAGCGGTACAGGGGCAGGTCGAGAAAAACTGTTTTTT. With the rest looked up from the reference TRBV18 and TRBJ1-4 genes rather than sequenced, the full variable domain is NAGVMQNPRHLVRRRGQEARLRCSPMKGHSHVYWYRQLPEEGLKFMVYLQKENIIDESGMPKERFSAEFPKEGPSILRIQQVVRGDSAAYFCASGTGAGREKLFFGSGTQLSVL.